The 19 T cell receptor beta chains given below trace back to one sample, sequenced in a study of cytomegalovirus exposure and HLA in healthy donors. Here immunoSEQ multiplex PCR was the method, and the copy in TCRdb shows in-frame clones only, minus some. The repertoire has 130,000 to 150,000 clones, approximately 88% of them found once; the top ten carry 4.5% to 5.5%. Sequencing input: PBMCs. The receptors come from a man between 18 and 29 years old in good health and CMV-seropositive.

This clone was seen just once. DNA for the CDR3: TGTGCCAGCAGGGCGGGGGCCTACGAGCAGTACTTC. This sequence encodes CASRAGAYEQYF. The chain links TRBV28 to TRBJ2-7; 7 nucleotides match TRBD2. J was trimmed by 2 bases and V by 6 bases; bases with no gene match: 1. CDR3 length: 12 amino acids. The germline V gene has CDR1 MDHEN and CDR2 SYDVKM. Drawing the rest from reference TRBV28 and TRBJ2-7, the complete variable domain is DVKVTQSSRYLVKRTGEKVFLECVQDMDHENMFWYRQDPGLGLRLIYFSYDVKMKEKGDIPEGYSVSREKKERFSLILESASTNQTSMYLCASRAGAYEQYFGPGTRLTVT.

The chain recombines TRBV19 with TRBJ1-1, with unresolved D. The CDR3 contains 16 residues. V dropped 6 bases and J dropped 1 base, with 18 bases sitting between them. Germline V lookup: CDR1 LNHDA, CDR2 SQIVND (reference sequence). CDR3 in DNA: TGTGCCAGTAGCCCCCGCGGGGAATACAAGAACACTGAAGCTTTCTTT. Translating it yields CASSPRGEYKNTEAFF.

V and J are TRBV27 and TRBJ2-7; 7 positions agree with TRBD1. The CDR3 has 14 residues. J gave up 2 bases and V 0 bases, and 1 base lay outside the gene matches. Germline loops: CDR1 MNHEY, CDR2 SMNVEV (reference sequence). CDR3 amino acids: CASSLSGTAYEQYF. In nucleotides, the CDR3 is TGTGCCAGCAGTTTATCCGGGACAGCCTACGAGCAGTACTTC.

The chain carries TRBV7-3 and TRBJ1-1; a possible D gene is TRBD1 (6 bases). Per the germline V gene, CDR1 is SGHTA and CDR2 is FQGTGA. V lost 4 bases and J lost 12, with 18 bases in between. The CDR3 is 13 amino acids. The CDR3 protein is CASSSSTGSVTFF. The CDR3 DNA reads TGTGCCAGCAGCTCATCCACAGGGTCTGTAACTTTCTTT.

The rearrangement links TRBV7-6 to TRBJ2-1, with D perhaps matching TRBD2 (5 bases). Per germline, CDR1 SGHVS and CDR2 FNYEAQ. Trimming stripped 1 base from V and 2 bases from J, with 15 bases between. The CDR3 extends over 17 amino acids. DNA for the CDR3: TGTGCCAGCAGCTTAGTTCCCCCTAGCTTCACCTACAATGAGCAGTTCTTC. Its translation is CASSLVPPSFTYNEQFF. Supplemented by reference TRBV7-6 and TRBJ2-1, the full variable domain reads GAGVSQSPRYKVTKRGQDVALRCDPISGHVSLYWYRQALGQGPEFLTYFNYEAQQDKSGLPNDRFSAERPEGSISTLTIQRTEQRDSAMYRCASSLVPPSFTYNEQFFGPGTRLTVL.

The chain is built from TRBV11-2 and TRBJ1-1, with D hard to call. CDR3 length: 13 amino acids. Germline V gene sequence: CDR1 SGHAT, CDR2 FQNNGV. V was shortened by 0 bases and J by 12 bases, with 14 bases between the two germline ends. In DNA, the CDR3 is TGTGCCAGCAGCTTAGATTTTGGGTTGAGGACTTTCTTT. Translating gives CASSLDFGLRTFF.

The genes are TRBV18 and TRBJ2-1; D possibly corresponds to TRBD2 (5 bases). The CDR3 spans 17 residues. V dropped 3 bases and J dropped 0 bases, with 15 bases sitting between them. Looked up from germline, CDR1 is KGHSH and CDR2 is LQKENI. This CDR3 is CASSPRAPASSYNEQFF. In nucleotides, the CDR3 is TGTGCCAGCTCACCGCGGGCTCCGGCTAGCTCCTACAATGAGCAGTTCTTC.

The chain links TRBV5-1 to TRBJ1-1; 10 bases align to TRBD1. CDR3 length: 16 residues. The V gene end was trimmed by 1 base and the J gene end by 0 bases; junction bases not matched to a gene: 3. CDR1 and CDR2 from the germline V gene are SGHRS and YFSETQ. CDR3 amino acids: CASSLMTGGLNTEAFF. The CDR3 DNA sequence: TGCGCCAGCAGCTTGATGACAGGGGGCTTGAACACTGAAGCTTTCTTT. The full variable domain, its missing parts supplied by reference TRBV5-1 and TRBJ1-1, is KAGVTQTPRYLIKTRGQQVTLSCSPISGHRSVSWYQQTPGQGLQFLFEYFSETQRNKGNFPGRFSGRQFSNSRSEMNVSTLELGDSALYLCASSLMTGGLNTEAFFGQGTRLTVV.

The CDR3 loop reads CASSEVVTAEKLFF. The CDR3 bases are TGTGCCAGCAGTGAAGTAGTGACAGCTGAAAAACTGTTTTTT. This chain joins TRBV6-1 and TRBJ1-4; D possibly corresponds to TRBD1 (5 bases). Trimming stripped 1 base from V and 7 bases from J, with 10 bases between. The CDR3 spans 14 residues. Germline V lookup: CDR1 MNHNS, CDR2 SASEGT.

The CDR3 here is CASSSSRSWYTDTQYF. The CDR3 DNA sequence: TGTGCCAGCAGTTCTAGTCGGTCTTGGTACACAGATACGCAGTATTTT. The chain employs TRBV6-5 and TRBJ2-3; D call uncertain. The CDR3 spans 16 residues. The germline V gene encodes CDR1 MNHEY and CDR2 SVGAGI. V gave up 4 bases and J gave up 2 bases, with 16 bases separating them.

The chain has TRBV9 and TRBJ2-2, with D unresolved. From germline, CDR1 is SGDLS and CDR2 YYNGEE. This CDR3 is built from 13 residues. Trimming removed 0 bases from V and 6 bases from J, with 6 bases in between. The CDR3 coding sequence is TGTGCCAGCAGCGTAGACGGTCCCGGGGAGCTGTTTTTT. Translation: CASSVDGPGELFF.

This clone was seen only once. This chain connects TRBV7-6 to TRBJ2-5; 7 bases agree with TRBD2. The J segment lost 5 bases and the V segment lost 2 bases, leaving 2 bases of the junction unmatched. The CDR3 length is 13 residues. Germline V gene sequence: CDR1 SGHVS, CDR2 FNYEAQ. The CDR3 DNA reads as TGTGCCAGCAGCTTACCCGGGGGGGAGACCCAGTACTTC. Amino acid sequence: CASSLPGGETQYF.

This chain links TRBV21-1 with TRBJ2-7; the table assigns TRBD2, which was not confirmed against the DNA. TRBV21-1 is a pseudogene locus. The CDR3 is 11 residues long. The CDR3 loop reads CASSNRYEQYF. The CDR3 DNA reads TGTGCCAGCAGCAACCGGTACGAGCAGTACTTC.

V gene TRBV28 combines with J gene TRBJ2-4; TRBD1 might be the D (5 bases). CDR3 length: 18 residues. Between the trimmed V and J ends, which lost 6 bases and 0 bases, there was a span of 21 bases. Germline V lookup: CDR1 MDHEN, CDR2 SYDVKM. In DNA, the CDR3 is TGTGCCAGCAGCCACGATAGGGGAAATTTTGTAGCCAAAAACATTCAGTACTTC. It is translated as CASSHDRGNFVAKNIQYF.

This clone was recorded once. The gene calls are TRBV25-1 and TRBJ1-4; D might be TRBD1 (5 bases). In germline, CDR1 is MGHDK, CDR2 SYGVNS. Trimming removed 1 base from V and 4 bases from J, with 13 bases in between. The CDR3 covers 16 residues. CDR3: CASSESGGPYNEKLFF. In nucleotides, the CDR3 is TGTGCCAGCAGTGAATCGGGGGGACCGTATAATGAAAAACTGTTTTTT.

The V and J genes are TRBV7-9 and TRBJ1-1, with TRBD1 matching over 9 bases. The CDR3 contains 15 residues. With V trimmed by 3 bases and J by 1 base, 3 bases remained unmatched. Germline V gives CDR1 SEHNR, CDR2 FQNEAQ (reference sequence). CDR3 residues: CASSFSGQGNTEAFF. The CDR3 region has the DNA TGTGCCAGCAGCTTTTCGGGACAGGGGAACACTGAAGCTTTCTTT.

CDR3 nucleotides: TGTGCCAGCAGCCCAGGGGGCGGGTTTAACTATGGCTACACCTTC. The encoded protein is CASSPGGGFNYGYTF. This chain links TRBV9 with TRBJ1-2; 8 positions agree with TRBD1. The J segment lost 1 base and the V segment lost 4 bases, leaving 6 bases of the junction unmatched. The length of the CDR3 is 15 residues. Germline CDR1 and CDR2: SGDLS and YYNGEE.

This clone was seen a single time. The CDR3 sequence is CASSELAGFQETQYF. The CDR3 nucleotides are TGTGCCAGCAGCGAGTTAGCGGGGTTCCAAGAGACCCAGTACTTC. The V gene is TRBV9, the J gene TRBJ2-5, with 8 bases matching TRBD2. The germline CDR1 and CDR2 sequences are SGDLS and YYNGEE. The trim removed 3 bases at V and 1 base at J, leaving 5 bases unmatched. The CDR3 spans 15 residues. Full variable domain (outside the CDR3, taken from reference TRBV9 and TRBJ2-5): DSGVTQTPKHLITATGQRVTLRCSPRSGDLSVYWYQQSLDQGLQFLIQYYNGEERAKGNILERFSAQQFPDLHSELNLSSLELGDSALYFCASSELAGFQETQYFGPGTRLLVL.

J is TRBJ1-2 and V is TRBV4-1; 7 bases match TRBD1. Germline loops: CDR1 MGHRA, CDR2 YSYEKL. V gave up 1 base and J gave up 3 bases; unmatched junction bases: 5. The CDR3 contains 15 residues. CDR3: CASSQGDSDDYGYTF. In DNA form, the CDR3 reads TGCGCCAGCAGCCAAGGGGACAGCGACGACTATGGCTACACCTTC.